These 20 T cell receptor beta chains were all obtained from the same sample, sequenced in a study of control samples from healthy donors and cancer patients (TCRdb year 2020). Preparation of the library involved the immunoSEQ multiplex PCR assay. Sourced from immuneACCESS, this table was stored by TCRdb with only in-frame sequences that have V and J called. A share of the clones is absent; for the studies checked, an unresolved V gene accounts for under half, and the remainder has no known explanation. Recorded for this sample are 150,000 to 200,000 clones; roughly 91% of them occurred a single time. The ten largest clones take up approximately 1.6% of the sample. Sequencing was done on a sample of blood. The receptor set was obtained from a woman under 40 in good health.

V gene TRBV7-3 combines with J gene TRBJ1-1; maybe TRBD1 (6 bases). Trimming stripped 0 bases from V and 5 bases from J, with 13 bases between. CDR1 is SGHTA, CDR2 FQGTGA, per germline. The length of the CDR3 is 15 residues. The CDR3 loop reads CASSLTGQGQTEAFF. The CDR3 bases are TGTGCCAGCAGCTTAACGGGGCAGGGGCAGACTGAAGCTTTCTTT.

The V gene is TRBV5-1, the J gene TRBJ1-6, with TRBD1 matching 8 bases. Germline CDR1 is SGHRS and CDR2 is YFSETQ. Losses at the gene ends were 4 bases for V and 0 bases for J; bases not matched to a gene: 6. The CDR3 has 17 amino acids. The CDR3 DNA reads TGCGCCAGCAGCCGACAGGGGCGGGCCTCCTATAATTCACCCCTCCACTTT. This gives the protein CASSRQGRASYNSPLHF.

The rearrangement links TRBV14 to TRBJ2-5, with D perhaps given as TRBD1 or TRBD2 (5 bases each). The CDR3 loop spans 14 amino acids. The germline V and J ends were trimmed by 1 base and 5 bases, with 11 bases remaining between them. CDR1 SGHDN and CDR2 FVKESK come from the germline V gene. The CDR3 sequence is CASSQGGVGETQYF. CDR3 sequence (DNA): TGTGCCAGCAGCCAAGGAGGGGTGGGGGAGACCCAGTACTTC.

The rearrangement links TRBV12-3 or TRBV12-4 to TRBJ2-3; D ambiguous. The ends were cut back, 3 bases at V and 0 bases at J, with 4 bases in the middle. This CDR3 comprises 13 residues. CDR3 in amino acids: CASSFSSTDTQYF. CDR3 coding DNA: TGTGCCAGCAGTTTCTCCAGCACAGATACGCAGTATTTT.

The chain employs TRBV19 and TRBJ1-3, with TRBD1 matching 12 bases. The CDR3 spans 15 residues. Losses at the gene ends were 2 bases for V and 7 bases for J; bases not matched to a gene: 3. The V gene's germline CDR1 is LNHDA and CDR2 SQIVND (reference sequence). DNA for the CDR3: TGTGCCAGTAGTATATCGGGACAGGGGGCTAACACCATATATTTT. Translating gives CASSISGQGANTIYF.

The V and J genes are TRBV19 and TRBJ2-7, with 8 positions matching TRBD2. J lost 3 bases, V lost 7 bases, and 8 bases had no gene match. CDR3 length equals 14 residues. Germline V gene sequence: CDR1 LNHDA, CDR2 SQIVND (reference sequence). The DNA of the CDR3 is TGTGCCAGTAAATCAACCGGGACTAGCTACGAGCAGTACTTC. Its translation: CASKSTGTSYEQYF.

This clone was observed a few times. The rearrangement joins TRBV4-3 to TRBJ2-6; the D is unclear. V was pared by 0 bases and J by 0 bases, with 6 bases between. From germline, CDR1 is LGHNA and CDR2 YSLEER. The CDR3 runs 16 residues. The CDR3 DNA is TGCGCCAGCAGCCAAGACGGATTCTCTGGGGCCAACGTCCTGACTTTC. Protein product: CASSQDGFSGANVLTF.

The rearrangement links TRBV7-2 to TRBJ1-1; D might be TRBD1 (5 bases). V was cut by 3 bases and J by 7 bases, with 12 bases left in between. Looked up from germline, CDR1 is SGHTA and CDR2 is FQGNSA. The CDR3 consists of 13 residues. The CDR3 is CASSLGRDNEAFF. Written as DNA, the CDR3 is TGTGCCAGCAGCTTGGGCAGGGATAATGAAGCTTTCTTT. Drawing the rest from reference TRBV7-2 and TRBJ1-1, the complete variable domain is GAGVSQSPSNKVTEKGKDVELRCDPISGHTALYWYRQSLGQGLEFLIYFQGNSAPDKSGLPSDRFSAERTGGSVSTLTIQRTQQEDSAVYLCASSLGRDNEAFFGQGTRLTVV.

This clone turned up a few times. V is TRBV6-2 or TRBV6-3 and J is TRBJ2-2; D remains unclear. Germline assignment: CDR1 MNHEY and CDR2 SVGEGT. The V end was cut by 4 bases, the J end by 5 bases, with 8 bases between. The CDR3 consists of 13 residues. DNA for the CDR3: TGTGCCAGCAGTTTCGGGCGGACCGGGGAGCTGTTTTTT. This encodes CASSFGRTGELFF.

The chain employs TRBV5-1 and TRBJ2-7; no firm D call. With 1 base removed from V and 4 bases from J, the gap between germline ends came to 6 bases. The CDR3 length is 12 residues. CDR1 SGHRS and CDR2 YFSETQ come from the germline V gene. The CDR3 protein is CASSLSSYEQYF. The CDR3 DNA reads TGCGCCAGCAGCTTGAGTAGTTACGAGCAGTACTTC.

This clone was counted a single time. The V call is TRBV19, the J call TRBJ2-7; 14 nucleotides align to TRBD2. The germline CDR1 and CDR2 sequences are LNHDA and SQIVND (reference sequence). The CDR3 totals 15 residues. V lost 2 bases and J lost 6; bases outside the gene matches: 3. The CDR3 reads CASSIKGLAGVEQYF. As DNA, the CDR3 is TGTGCCAGTAGTATAAAGGGACTAGCGGGAGTCGAGCAGTACTTC.

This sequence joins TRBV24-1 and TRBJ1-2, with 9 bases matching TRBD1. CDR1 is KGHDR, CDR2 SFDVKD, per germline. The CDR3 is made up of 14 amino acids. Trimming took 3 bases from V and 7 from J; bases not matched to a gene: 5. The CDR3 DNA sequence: TGTGCCACCAGTGATGGGGGGGACAGGGTTGGCTACACCTTC. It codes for CATSDGGDRVGYTF.

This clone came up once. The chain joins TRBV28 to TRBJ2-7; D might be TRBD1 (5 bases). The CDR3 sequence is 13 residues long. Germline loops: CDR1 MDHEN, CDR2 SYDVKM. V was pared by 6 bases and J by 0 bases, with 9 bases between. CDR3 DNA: TGTGCCAGCAGGCCGGACAACTCCTACGAGCAGTACTTC. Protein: CASRPDNSYEQYF.

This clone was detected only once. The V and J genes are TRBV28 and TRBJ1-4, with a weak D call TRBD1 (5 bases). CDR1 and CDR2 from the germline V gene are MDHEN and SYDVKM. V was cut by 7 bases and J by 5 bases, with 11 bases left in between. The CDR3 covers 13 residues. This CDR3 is CASIGTVNEKLFF. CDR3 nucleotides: TGTGCCAGCATCGGGACCGTGAATGAAAAACTGTTTTTT.

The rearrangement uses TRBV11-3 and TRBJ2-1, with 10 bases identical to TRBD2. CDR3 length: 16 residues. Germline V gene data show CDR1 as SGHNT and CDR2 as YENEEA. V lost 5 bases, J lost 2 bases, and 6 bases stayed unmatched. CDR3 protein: CASSPPGLAAYNEQFF. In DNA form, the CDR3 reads TGTGCCAGCAGCCCCCCCGGACTAGCGGCCTACAATGAGCAGTTCTTC.

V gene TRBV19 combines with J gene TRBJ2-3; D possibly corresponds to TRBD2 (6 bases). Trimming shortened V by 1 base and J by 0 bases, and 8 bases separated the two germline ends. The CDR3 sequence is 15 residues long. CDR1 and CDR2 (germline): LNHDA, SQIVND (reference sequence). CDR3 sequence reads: CASSIAGDSTDTQYF. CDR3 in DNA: TGTGCCAGTAGTATAGCGGGAGATAGCACAGATACGCAGTATTTT.

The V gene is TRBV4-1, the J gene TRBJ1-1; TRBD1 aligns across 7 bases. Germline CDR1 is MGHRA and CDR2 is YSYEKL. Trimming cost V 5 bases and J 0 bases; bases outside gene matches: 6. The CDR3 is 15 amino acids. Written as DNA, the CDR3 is TGCGCCAGCAGCTTACAGGGGTCTCTGAACACTGAAGCTTTCTTT. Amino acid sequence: CASSLQGSLNTEAFF.

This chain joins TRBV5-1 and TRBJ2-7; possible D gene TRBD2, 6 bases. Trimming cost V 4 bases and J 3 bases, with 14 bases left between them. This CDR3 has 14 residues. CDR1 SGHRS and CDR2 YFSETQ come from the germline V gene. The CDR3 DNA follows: TGCGCCAGCAGCGTTGGCGGGACGAGCTACGAGCAGTACTTC. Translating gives CASSVGGTSYEQYF.

DNA for the CDR3: TGTGCCTGGGGACGGAACACTGAAGCTTTCTTT. Its protein is CAWGRNTEAFF. This sequence joins TRBV30 and TRBJ1-1; D uncertain. The CDR3 sequence is 11 residues long. V was pared by 5 bases and J by 1 base, with 5 bases between. Germline V gives CDR1 GTSNPN, CDR2 SVGIG (reference sequence).

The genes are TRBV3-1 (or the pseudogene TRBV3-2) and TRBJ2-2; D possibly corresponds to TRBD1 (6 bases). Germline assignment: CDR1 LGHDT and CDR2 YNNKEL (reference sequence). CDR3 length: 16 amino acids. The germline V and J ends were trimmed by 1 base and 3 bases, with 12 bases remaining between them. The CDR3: CASSQGPGVYTGELFF. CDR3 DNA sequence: TGTGCCAGCAGCCAAGGACCAGGGGTTTACACCGGGGAGCTGTTTTTT.